The source of this T cell receptor beta chain is a study of regulatory T cells in long-lasting Graves disease. TCR beta libraries were built with iRepertoire HTBI primers and Arm-PCR of CDR3 regions. TCRdb reprocessed the multiplex PCR reads with MiXCR, giving one entry per CDR3 protein. The sample includes more than 300,000 distinct CDR3 sequences, around 15% of them seen just once. Time point noted: newly diagnosed GD, antithyroid drugs for less than 3 months. The TCR library was made from RNA extracted from PBMCs. There are many counts of this clonotype. The germline CDR1 and CDR2 sequences are SNHLY and FYNNEI. This CDR3 has 12 residues. Trimming took off 11 bases at V and 2 bases at J, with 11 bases between the two ends. These data also formed part of another study, on T cells in Graves' hyperthyroidism and ophthalmopathy.

This rearrangement joins TRBV2 to TRBJ2-3; D uncertain. Sequencing used peripheral blood mononuclear cells (PBMCs), obtained at new diagnosis, from a patient treated with antithyroid drugs. The receptor was derived from a woman aged 18-29 years with Graves disease. CDR3 in DNA: TGTGCCGGCTGTAAGGACACAGATACGCAGTATTTT. Translation: CAGCKDTDTQYF.